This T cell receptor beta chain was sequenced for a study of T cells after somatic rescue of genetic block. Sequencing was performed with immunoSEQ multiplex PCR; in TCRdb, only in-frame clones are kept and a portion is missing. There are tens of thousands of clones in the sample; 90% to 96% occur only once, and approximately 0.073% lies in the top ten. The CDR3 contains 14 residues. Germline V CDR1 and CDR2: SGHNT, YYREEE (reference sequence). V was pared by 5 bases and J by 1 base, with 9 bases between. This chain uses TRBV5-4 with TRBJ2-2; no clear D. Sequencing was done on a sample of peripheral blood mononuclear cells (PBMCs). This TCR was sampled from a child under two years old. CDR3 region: CASSSILNTGELFF. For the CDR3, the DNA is TGTGCCAGCAGTTCAATCCTGAACACCGGGGAGCTGTTTTTT.